Reported below is one T cell receptor beta chain. Clones were sequenced by immunoSEQ multiplex PCR, and TCRdb holds only the in-frame ones, with some missing. The repertoire holds roughly 500,000 clones, with about nine tenths as singletons. The data belong to a study of blood T cell repertoires in COVID-19. This CDR3 has 13 amino acids. Per germline, CDR1 SGDLS and CDR2 YYNGEE. Trimming removed 0 bases from V and 8 bases from J, with 11 bases in between. The chain recombines TRBV9 with TRBJ1-2, with D perhaps TRBD1 (5 bases). The sequence was collected from an older woman who had recovered from COVID-19. Specimen: PBMCs or T cells enriched from blood (not recorded which). The CDR3 nucleotides read TGTGCCAGCAGCGTAGGGCAGGGCCGCGGCTACACCTTC. This translates into CASSVGQGRGYTF. Full variable domain (missing parts from reference TRBV9 and TRBJ1-2): DSGVTQTPKHLITATGQRVTLRCSPRSGDLSVYWYQQSLDQGLQFLIQYYNGEERAKGNILERFSAQQFPDLHSELNLSSLELGDSALYFCASSVGQGRGYTFGSGTRLTVV.